This T cell receptor (beta chain) appears in the sequencing data of a study of shared clonotypes between healthy human individuals. Produced via immunoSEQ multiplex PCR; TCRdb's table is partial and in-frame only. The table includes around 2,000,000 clones, over 85% detected once. Germline loops: CDR1 LNHDA, CDR2 SQIVND (reference sequence). This CDR3 region has 13 residues. Deletions cut 4 bases from V and 8 bases from J, with 11 bases between. Naive-designated CD8 cells lacked CD45RO, were positively enriched for CCR7, and omitted terminally differentiated effector memory CD45RA+ cells. Sequencing input: naive CD8+ T cells sorted from blood. The receptor was derived from a man aged 18 to 35 in good health. The chain employs TRBV19 and TRBJ1-4, with D perhaps TRBD1 (5 bases). CDR3 amino acids: CASSNTGAEKLFF. Written as DNA, the CDR3 is TGTGCCAGTAGTAACACAGGTGCCGAAAAACTGTTTTTT.